The entry below describes one T cell receptor (beta chain). Assay: immunoSEQ multiplex PCR; the TCRdb copy retains only in-frame clones and omits some. The sample gives fewer than 200,000 clones, about four fifths of which show up once; approximately 4% is in the top ten. This sample was included in a study of blood T cell repertoires in COVID-19. Turning to the study itself: The analysed material was cDNA or gDNA that came from T cells, B-cell-depleted T cells, or PBMCs.

Participants were placed into cohorts based on the clinical history they reported. This receptor was taken from a woman in her forties or fifties in a cohort exposed to, infected with or recovered from COVID-19 (not recorded which). Source material: PBMCs or T cells enriched from blood (not recorded which).

CDR3 sequence reads: CASRQFQGNTEAFF. DNA for the CDR3: TGTGCCAGCAGACAATTCCAGGGGAACACTGAAGCTTTCTTT. The V and J genes are TRBV7-9 and TRBJ1-1; D is perhaps TRBD1 (5 bases). The germline V gene has CDR1 SEHNR and CDR2 FQNEAQ (reference sequence). V shed 6 bases and J shed 1 base, with 12 bases lying between them. This CDR3 region has 14 residues.